These T cell receptor beta chains were read from a single sample in a study of CD8 T cells in Susac syndrome. Each CDR3 protein gets one entry after TCRdb re-called the immunoSEQ multiplex PCR reads with MiXCR. There are 300,000 or so distinct CDR3 sequences in the sample; about 92% occur only once, and less than 0.08% lies in the top ten. The material sequenced was CD4+ T cells from PBMCs. These receptors were collected from a human donor with multiple sclerosis. Each CDR3 is given with its conserved first and last residue. The order of the fields is J gene, D gene, V gene, clone size, CDR3 length, CDR3 DNA, CDR3 protein. D genes are given only for firm matches. A clone size is listed for some rows: how often the clone was seen (once, few, many), or a class if it is expanded.

TRBJ2-7	TRBD2	TRBV6-6	-	14	TGTGCCAGCAGACCCAAAGCGGGACCCTACGAGCAGTACTTC	CASRPKAGPYEQYF
TRBJ1-4	TRBD1	TRBV7-9	-	15	TGTGCCAGCAGCTTAAAGGGGACAGTTTCAGAAAAACTGTTTTTT	CASSLKGTVSEKLFF
TRBJ1-5	TRBD1	TRBV19	once	16	TGTGCCAGTACCCTTGGACAGGGGGCGAGTAATCAGCCCCAGCATTTT	CASTLGQGASNQPQHF
TRBJ1-5	-	TRBV2	-	13	TGTGCCAGCAGAGTACAGGGCGTGGAGCCCCAGCATTTT	CASRVQGVEPQHF
TRBJ1-1	-	TRBV6-5	-	14	TGTGCCAGCAGCACACAGGGATTTAACACTGAAGCTTTCTTT	CASSTQGFNTEAFF
TRBJ2-3	-	TRBV9	-	16	TGTGCCAGCAGCACCACCGGGACCCTTAGCACAGATACGCAGTATTTT	CASSTTGTLSTDTQYF
TRBJ1-3	-	TRBV7-9	-	17	TGTGCCAGCAGCACGCCTGGACTAGAAAAAGCTGGAAACACCATATATTTT	CASSTPGLEKAGNTIYF
TRBJ2-2	TRBD1	TRBV19	-	13	TGTGCCAGTAGTCGACAGGGAACCGGGGAGCTGTTTTTT	CASSRQGTGELFF
TRBJ2-1	TRBD1	TRBV6-5	-	15	TGTGCCAGCAGTTACTCGAGGACAGGGTTCAGTGAGCAGTTCTTC	CASSYSRTGFSEQFF
TRBJ2-2	-	TRBV7-3	-	16	TGTGCCAGCAGCTTAACAACGGCTCTGAACACCGGGGAGCTGTTTTTT	CASSLTTALNTGELFF
TRBJ1-5	-	TRBV5-1	-	15	TGCGCCAGCAGCTTGGCGGGGGAATTGGACCAGCCCCAGCATTTT	CASSLAGELDQPQHF
TRBJ1-2	-	TRBV21-1	-	17	TGTGCCAGCAGCAAAAGGGCAGGGGGCGCATGTAACTATGGCTACACCTTC	CASSKRAGGACNYGYTF
TRBJ2-2	TRBD2	TRBV4-3	-	17	TGCGCCAGCAGCCAAGGAGAAGTAGCGGGATCTTCCGGGGAGCTGTTTTTT	CASSQGEVAGSSGELFF
TRBJ2-2	TRBD2	TRBV7-2	-	17	TGTGCCAGCAGCTTAGACGGGACTAGCGGGTTGACCGGGGAGCTGTTTTTT	CASSLDGTSGLTGELFF
TRBJ2-3	-	TRBV21-1	-	16	TGTGCCAGCACACCGCCGCAGGGGGAAGGGGGAGATACGCAGTATTTT	CASTPPQGEGGDTQYF
TRBJ2-1	TRBD2	TRBV6-2/TRBV6-3	once	17	TGTGCCAGCCGGACAAATAGCGGGTCTCTTTCCTACAATGAGCAGTTCTTC	CASRTNSGSLSYNEQFF
TRBJ2-7	-	TRBV29-1	-	11	TGCAGCGTTGAATCGGCCTACGAGCAGTACTTC	CSVESAYEQYF
TRBJ2-5	TRBD2	TRBV29-1	-	13	TGCAGCGTTGAAGAAACACTTGGGGGGGCCCAGTACTTC	CSVEETLGGAQYF
TRBJ1-1	-	TRBV5-4	-	14	TGTGCCAGCAGCTTGGAGCCACATGCCACTGAAGCTTTCTTT	CASSLEPHATEAFF
TRBJ1-1	-	TRBV19	-	15	TGTGCCAGTACGCTCCTAGGGGTAAAGAACACTGAAGCTTTCTTT	CASTLLGVKNTEAFF
TRBJ2-7	-	TRBV6-5	-	17	TGTGCCAGCAGTTACGCCCGACCTAGCGAGCACTCCTACGAGCAGTACTTC	CASSYARPSEHSYEQYF
TRBJ2-7	-	TRBV7-8	-	12	TGTGCCAGCAGCCGGGTAGCCTACGAGCAGTACTTC	CASSRVAYEQYF
TRBJ2-1	TRBD2	TRBV5-4	-	16	TGTGCCAGCAGCCGGCTAGCGGGAGGGCCTTTGAATGAGCAGTTCTTC	CASSRLAGGPLNEQFF
TRBJ2-3	TRBD2	TRBV7-2	-	15	TGTGCCAGCAGCTTAAGTAGCGGGGGCACAGATACGCAGTATTTT	CASSLSSGGTDTQYF
TRBJ1-1	-	TRBV12-3/TRBV12-4	-	13	TGTGCCAGCACCCAAACAGCACCCACTGAAGCTTTCTTT	CASTQTAPTEAFF
TRBJ1-6	-	TRBV18	-	14	TGTGCCAGCTCACCAAGGCAGGGATACTCACCCCTCCACTTT	CASSPRQGYSPLHF
TRBJ2-7	TRBD2	TRBV2	-	14	TGTGCCAGCAGAGGGACTAGCGGGAGGAGCGAGCAGTACTTC	CASRGTSGRSEQYF
TRBJ1-1	-	TRBV6-5	-	14	TGTGCCAGCACCGCCGACAGCCTGAACACTGAAGCTTTCTTT	CASTADSLNTEAFF
TRBJ1-6	TRBD1	TRBV2	-	15	TGTGCCAGCACCCTAATCGGGACAGAGAATTCACCCCTCCACTTT	CASTLIGTENSPLHF
TRBJ1-5	-	TRBV10-2	-	14	TGCGCCAGCAGTGAGCAGGGTCGCAATCAGCCCCAGCATTTT	CASSEQGRNQPQHF
TRBJ1-4	-	TRBV5-6	-	15	TGTGCCAGCAGCCGGGGGAGGACAACTAATGAAAAACTGTTTTTT	CASSRGRTTNEKLFF